These 18 T cell receptor beta chains were all obtained from the same sample, sequenced in a study of blood T cells in healthy people across ages. Then a second PCR, running roughly 7 to 11 cycles, was carried out with a sample-barcoded 5' primer and a J-beta primer mix. TCRdb independently ran MiXCR on the 5' RACE reads; one entry per CDR3 protein. The data show about 1,400,000 distinct CDR3 sequences, around 39% seen once. The specimen was blood. These receptors came from a woman aged 18-30 years in good health.

Notes on this clonotype: With a much larger clone just one base away, this may be a read error. J is TRBJ2-3 and V is TRBV12-3 or TRBV12-4; TRBD1 might be the D (6 bases). Deletions cut 6 bases from V and 5 bases from J, with 24 bases between. CDR3 length: 17 amino acids. The CDR3: CASSQNTLGGGGDTQYF. The CDR3, as DNA: TGTGCCAGCAGCCAGAATACACTAGGGGGTGGAGGAGATACGCAGTATTTT.

This clonotype was recorded a few times. V gene TRBV24-1 combines with J gene TRBJ2-1, with D perhaps TRBD2 (6 bases). CDR3 length: 16 residues. V was cut by 5 bases and J by 8 bases, with 21 bases left in between. Germline CDR1 KGHDR, CDR2 SFDVKD. CDR3 in amino acids: CATSGPGLLLFHEQFF. Written as DNA, the CDR3 is TGTGCCACCAGTGGCCCGGGACTCCTCCTATTCCATGAGCAGTTCTTC.

V and J are TRBV6-1 and TRBJ2-3, with 8 bases matching TRBD1. In germline, CDR1 is MNHNS, CDR2 SASEGT. The V and J ends lost 6 bases and 0 bases, in that order; junction bases with no gene match: 5. There are 15 residues in the CDR3. This CDR3 is CASRYRDRSTDTQYF. The CDR3 DNA reads as TGTGCCAGCAGATACCGGGACAGGAGCACAGATACGCAGTATTTT.

The chain uses TRBV6-6 and TRBJ1-3; perhaps TRBD1 as D (6 bases). The CDR3 is 15 amino acids. Germline-derived CDR1 and CDR2 are MNHNY and SVGAGI (reference sequence). Trimming removed 3 bases at V and 4 bases at J, with 13 bases between. The CDR3, as DNA: TGTGCCAGCAGTTATACACAGGGAACGGGAAACACCATATATTTT. It codes for CASSYTQGTGNTIYF.

This chain links TRBV27 with TRBJ2-3; 8 bases are shared with TRBD2. V lost 2 bases and J lost 10; bases outside the gene matches: 11. The length of the CDR3 is 15 residues. Germline values: CDR1 MNHEY, CDR2 SMNVEV (reference sequence). CDR3 DNA sequence: TGTGCCAGCAGTTTAGCAGGAGCGGGAGCCCCAGCGCAGTATTTT. This encodes CASSLAGAGAPAQYF.

The V call is TRBV4-1, the J call TRBJ1-5; D gene unclear. V was clipped by 1 base and J by 1 base, with 11 bases between them. Per germline, CDR1 MGHRA and CDR2 YSYEKL. CDR3 length equals 16 residues. The CDR3 DNA reads TGCGCCAGCAGCCAAGTTGGGGTTGGGAGCAATCAGCCCCAGCATTTT. It translates to CASSQVGVGSNQPQHF.

This clonotype was counted only a few times. The V and J genes are TRBV12-3 or TRBV12-4 and TRBJ2-3; D assignment may be TRBD1 or TRBD2 (5 bases each). The ends were cut back, 1 base at V and 3 bases at J, with 14 bases in the middle. CDR3 length equals 16 residues. CDR3 coding DNA: TGTGCCAGCAGTTTAGTCGAGGGGATAGGAACAGATACGCAGTATTTT. As protein: CASSLVEGIGTDTQYF.

This clonotype has just a few counts. J is TRBJ2-1 and V is TRBV27; D perhaps matches TRBD2 (5 bases). V lost 3 bases and J 5 bases, leaving 14 bases between the germline ends. Germline lookup yields CDR1 MNHEY and CDR2 SMNVEV (reference sequence). The length of the CDR3 is 15 residues. The CDR3 loop reads CASSFLSSGNNEQFF. In DNA form, the CDR3 reads TGTGCCAGCAGTTTTCTCTCCAGCGGCAACAATGAGCAGTTCTTC.

This clonotype came up many times. CDR3 residues: CASSLGTADQPQHF. In DNA, the CDR3 is TGTGCCAGCAGCTTAGGGACAGCGGATCAGCCCCAGCATTTT. The chain recombines TRBV5-5 with TRBJ1-5; TRBD1 matches 7 bases. Trimming cost V 2 bases and J 5 bases; bases outside gene matches: 4. CDR1 is SGHKS and CDR2 is YYEKEE in the germline V gene (reference sequence). CDR3 length: 14 residues.

The chain employs TRBV29-1 and TRBJ1-4; maybe TRBD1 (5 bases). V gave up 7 bases and J gave up 16 bases, with 19 bases separating them. Looked up from germline, CDR1 is SQVTM and CDR2 is ANQGSEA. This CDR3 region has 11 residues. The CDR3 DNA sequence: TGCAGCGCGCTAATGATTGGGGGAGCGTTTTTT. It specifies CSALMIGGAFF.

This clonotype came up a few times. This chain joins TRBV27 and TRBJ2-1; D unclear. Trimming cost V 3 bases and J 8 bases, with 14 bases left between them. Germline-derived CDR1 and CDR2 are MNHEY and SMNVEV (reference sequence). The CDR3 consists of 14 residues. CDR3 in DNA: TGTGCCAGCAGTTTCCAGGTGGATGGGGATGAGCAGTTCTTC. Its protein product is CASSFQVDGDEQFF.

About this clonotype itself: One base away lies a much larger clone, so this may be a sequencing read error. The chain employs TRBV4-2 and TRBJ2-1; 7 bases agree with TRBD2. The CDR3 has 16 amino acids. CDR1 LGHNA and CDR2 YNFKEQ come from the germline V gene. The CDR3 region has the DNA TGTGCCAGCAGCCAAGATCTCGTGGGAGGGTACAATGAGAAGTTCTTC. This encodes CASSQDLVGGYNEKFF.

The chain joins TRBV20-1 to TRBJ2-1; 7 positions agree with TRBD2. The germline V gene encodes CDR1 DFQATT and CDR2 SNEGSKA (reference sequence). V was clipped by 4 bases and J by 0 bases; unmatched bases: 15. This CDR3 comprises 18 residues. CDR3 coding DNA: TGCAGTGCTACCAACTATCAACCGGGGGGTTACTCCTACAATGAGCAGTTCTTC. This sequence encodes CSATNYQPGGYSYNEQFF.

The rearrangement joins TRBV7-9 to TRBJ2-3; D call uncertain. Germline lookup yields CDR1 SEHNR and CDR2 FQNEAQ (reference sequence). The CDR3 is made up of 14 amino acids. Trimming cost V 5 bases and J 2 bases, with 11 bases left between them. The CDR3 bases are TGTGCCAGCAGCCCTAGACTGCCCACAGATACGCAGTATTTT. The encoded protein is CASSPRLPTDTQYF.

This clonotype has more than one count but fewer than ten. This chain's CDR3 is CASSQDWDRQPYGYTF. The CDR3 coding sequence is TGCGCCAGCAGCCAAGATTGGGACAGGCAACCCTATGGCTACACCTTC. This sequence joins TRBV4-1 and TRBJ1-2, with TRBD1 matching over 8 bases. V lost 0 bases, J lost 4 bases, and 7 bases stayed unmatched. Germline V gene data show CDR1 as MGHRA and CDR2 as YSYEKL. The CDR3 loop spans 16 amino acids.

The sample holds a few counts of this clonotype. The gene calls are TRBV2 and TRBJ2-5; maybe TRBD1 (5 bases). There are 13 residues in the CDR3. CDR1 SNHLY and CDR2 FYNNEI come from the germline V gene. Trimming took 3 bases from V and 1 from J, leaving 6 bases between them. The CDR3 coding sequence is TGTGCCAGCAGTGAGGACACCCAAGAGACCCAGTACTTC. This gives the protein CASSEDTQETQYF.

The V call is TRBV11-3, the J call TRBJ2-5; TRBD1 agrees at 9 bases. There are 15 residues in the CDR3. Germline CDR1 is SGHNT and CDR2 is YENEEA. V trimming: 5 bases; J trimming: 11 bases; junction bases outside the gene matches: 15. The chain's CDR3 is CASSPGTGNFNEQYF. The DNA for the CDR3 is TGTGCCAGCAGCCCCGGGACAGGGAATTTCAATGAGCAGTACTTC.

The chain has TRBV10-3 and TRBJ2-5; 9 bases match TRBD1. The end of the DNA fits TRBJ2-7 better, so the J call may be wrong. Germline V lookup: CDR1 ENHRY, CDR2 SYGVKD. The CDR3 sequence is 14 residues long. Written as DNA, the CDR3 is TGTGCCATCAGTGGGCGGGACAGGGCAGACGAGCAGTACTTC. Translation gives CAISGRDRADEQYF.